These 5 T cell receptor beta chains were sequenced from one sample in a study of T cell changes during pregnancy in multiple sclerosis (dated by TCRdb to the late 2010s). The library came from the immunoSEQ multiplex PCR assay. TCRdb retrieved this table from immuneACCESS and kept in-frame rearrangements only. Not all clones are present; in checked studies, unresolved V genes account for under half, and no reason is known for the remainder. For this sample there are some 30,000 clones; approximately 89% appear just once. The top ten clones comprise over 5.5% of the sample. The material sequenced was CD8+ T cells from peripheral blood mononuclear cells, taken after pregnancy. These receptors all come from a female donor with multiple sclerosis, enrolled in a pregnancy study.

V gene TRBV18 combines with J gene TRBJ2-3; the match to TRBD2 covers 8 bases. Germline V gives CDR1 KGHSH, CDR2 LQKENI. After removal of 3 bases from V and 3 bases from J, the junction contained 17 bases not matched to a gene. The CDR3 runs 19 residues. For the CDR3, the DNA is TGTGCCAGCTCACCGAAGGGAGCGGGAGCGGTTTTTTGGACAGATACGCAGTATTTT. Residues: CASSPKGAGAVFWTDTQYF.

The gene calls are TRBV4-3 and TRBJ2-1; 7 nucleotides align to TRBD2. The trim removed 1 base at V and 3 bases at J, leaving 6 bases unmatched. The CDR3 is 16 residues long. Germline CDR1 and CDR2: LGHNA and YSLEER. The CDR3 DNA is TGCGCCAGCAGCCAAGGGGGGGGAGGCGACTACAATGAGCAGTTCTTC. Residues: CASSQGGGGDYNEQFF.

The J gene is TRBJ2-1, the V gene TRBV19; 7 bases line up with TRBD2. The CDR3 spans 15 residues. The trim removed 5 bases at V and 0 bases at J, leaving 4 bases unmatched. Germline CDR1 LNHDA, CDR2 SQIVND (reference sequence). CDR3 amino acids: CASSVGLSSYNEQFF. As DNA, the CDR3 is TGTGCCAGTAGTGTGGGACTATCCTCCTACAATGAGCAGTTCTTC.

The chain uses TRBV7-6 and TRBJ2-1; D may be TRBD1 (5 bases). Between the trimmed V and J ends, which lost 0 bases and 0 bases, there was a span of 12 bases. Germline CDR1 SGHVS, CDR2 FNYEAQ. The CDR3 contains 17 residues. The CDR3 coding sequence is TGTGCCAGCAGCTTAGCGCTACGGACAAACTCCTACAATGAGCAGTTCTTC. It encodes CASSLALRTNSYNEQFF. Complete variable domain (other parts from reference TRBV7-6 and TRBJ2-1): GAGVSQSPRYKVTKRGQDVALRCDPISGHVSLYWYRQALGQGPEFLTYFNYEAQQDKSGLPNDRFSAERPEGSISTLTIQRTEQRDSAMYRCASSLALRTNSYNEQFFGPGTRLTVL.

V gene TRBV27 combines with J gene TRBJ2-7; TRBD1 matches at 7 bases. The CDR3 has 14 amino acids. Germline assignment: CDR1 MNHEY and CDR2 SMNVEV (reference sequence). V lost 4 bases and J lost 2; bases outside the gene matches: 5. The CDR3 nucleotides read TGTGCCAGCAGTTGGGGTACAGGGGCCTACGAGCAGTACTTC. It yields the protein CASSWGTGAYEQYF.